These 9 T cell receptor beta chains share one sample of origin, sequenced in a study of identical twins. TCRdb re-called the 5' RACE reads with MiXCR, one entry per CDR3 protein. The data contain under 900,000 distinct CDR3 sequences, 9% to 15% of them singletons. These data also featured in a second study, about yellow fever vaccine responses in identical twins.

Sequences were obtained from PBMCs. These receptors originate from a young woman in good health.

This clonotype came up a few times. The gene calls are TRBV7-8 and TRBJ2-5; 12 bases are a match to TRBD2. Germline lookup yields CDR1 SGHVS and CDR2 FQNEAQ. This CDR3 has 18 amino acids. V lost 5 bases to trimming and J lost 4 bases; unmatched junction nucleotides: 14. CDR3 amino acids: CASSADWLTSGRRETQYF. The DNA for the CDR3 is TGTGCCAGCAGCGCAGATTGGTTGACTAGCGGGAGAAGAGAGACCCAGTACTTC. Looking up the rest from reference TRBV7-8 and TRBJ2-5 gives the full variable domain: GAGVSQSPRYKVAKRGQDVALRCDPISGHVSLFWYQQALGQGPEFLTYFQNEAQLDKSGLPSDRFFAERPEGSVSTLKIQRTQQEDSAVYLCASSADWLTSGRRETQYFGPGTRLLVL.

This clonotype appeared a few times. The chain uses TRBV7-8 and TRBJ1-1; no clear D gene. This CDR3 comprises 13 residues. V dropped 2 bases and J dropped 12 bases, with 16 bases sitting between them. Germline V gene lookup returns CDR1 SGHVS and CDR2 FQNEAQ. The CDR3 bases are TGTGCCAGCAGCTTATCCCCGACTTCCTTGCCTTTCTTT. Its translation is CASSLSPTSLPFF.

The chain employs TRBV6-1 and TRBJ1-3, with D maybe TRBD1 (6 bases). The germline V gene encodes CDR1 MNHNS and CDR2 SASEGT. The CDR3 length is 14 residues. Deletions cut 6 bases from V and 8 bases from J, with 17 bases between. The CDR3 DNA follows: TGTGCCAGCAGACCACAGGGTACAGGATACACCATATATTTT. Amino acid sequence: CASRPQGTGYTIYF.

This clonotype was counted many times. The chain links TRBV14 to TRBJ2-3; TRBD2 matches 7 bases. Germline V gene data show CDR1 as SGHDN and CDR2 as FVKESK. With 2 bases clipped from V and 10 bases from J, the junction kept 9 bases outside the gene matches. The CDR3 contains 14 residues. CDR3 bases: TGTGCCAGCAGCCAACGGGACTACCGTTATGCGCAGTATTTT. Amino acids: CASSQRDYRYAQYF.

This clonotype has a count of ten or more. The chain combines TRBV6-5 with TRBJ1-1; D remains unclear. V was trimmed by 4 bases and J by 3 bases, leaving 12 bases between them. CDR3 size: 14 residues. Germline V gives CDR1 MNHEY, CDR2 SVGAGI. CDR3 sequence reads: CASSSRVFDTEAFF. In nucleotides, the CDR3 is TGTGCCAGCAGTTCAAGGGTTTTCGACACTGAAGCTTTCTTT.

The chain combines TRBV18 with TRBJ2-7; D uncertain. Germline V gives CDR1 KGHSH, CDR2 LQKENI. This CDR3 has 15 amino acids. V was clipped by 3 bases and J by 0 bases, with 12 bases between them. DNA for the CDR3: TGTGCCAGCTCACCTATCCGAATGAGCTCCTACGAGCAGTACTTC. This codes for CASSPIRMSSYEQYF.

The chain carries TRBV9 and TRBJ1-1, with D uncertain. Trimming took 3 bases from V and 10 from J, leaving 13 bases between them. The CDR3 consists of 12 residues. CDR1 and CDR2 from the germline V gene are SGDLS and YYNGEE. Here the CDR3 reads CASSAALSVAFF. As DNA, the CDR3 is TGTGCCAGCAGCGCCGCCCTTTCTGTAGCTTTCTTT.

At least ten counts were recorded for this clonotype. The CDR3 is CASSLDGVTKNEQFF. The CDR3 DNA reads as TGCGCCAGCAGCTTGGACGGCGTAACGAAGAATGAGCAGTTCTTC. V and J are TRBV5-1 and TRBJ2-1, with D unclear. Germline lookup yields CDR1 SGHRS and CDR2 YFSETQ. The CDR3 runs 15 residues. Trimming left V 0 bases short and J 7 bases short, with 14 bases between.

The V gene is TRBV20-1, the J gene TRBJ2-5, with 9 bases identical to TRBD2. The trim removed 1 base at V and 5 bases at J, leaving 11 bases unmatched. The CDR3 contains 16 residues. Per the germline V gene, CDR1 is DFQATT and CDR2 is SNEGSKA (reference sequence). CDR3 DNA sequence: TGCAGTGCTAGAGTCGGCCTAGCGGGATCTGGGGAGACCCAGTACTTC. It is translated as CSARVGLAGSGETQYF.